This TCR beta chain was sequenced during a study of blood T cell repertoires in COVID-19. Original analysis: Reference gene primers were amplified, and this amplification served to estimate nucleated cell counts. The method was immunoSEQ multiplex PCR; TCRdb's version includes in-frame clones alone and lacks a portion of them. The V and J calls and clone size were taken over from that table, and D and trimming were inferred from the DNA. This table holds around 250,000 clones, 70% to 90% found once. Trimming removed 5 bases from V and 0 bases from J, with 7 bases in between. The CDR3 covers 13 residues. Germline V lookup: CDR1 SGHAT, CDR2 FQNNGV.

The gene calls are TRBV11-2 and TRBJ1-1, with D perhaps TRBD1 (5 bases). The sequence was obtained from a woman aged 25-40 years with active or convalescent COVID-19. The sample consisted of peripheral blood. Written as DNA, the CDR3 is TGTGCCAGCAGCCCGACAGTGAACACTGAAGCTTTCTTT. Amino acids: CASSPTVNTEAFF.